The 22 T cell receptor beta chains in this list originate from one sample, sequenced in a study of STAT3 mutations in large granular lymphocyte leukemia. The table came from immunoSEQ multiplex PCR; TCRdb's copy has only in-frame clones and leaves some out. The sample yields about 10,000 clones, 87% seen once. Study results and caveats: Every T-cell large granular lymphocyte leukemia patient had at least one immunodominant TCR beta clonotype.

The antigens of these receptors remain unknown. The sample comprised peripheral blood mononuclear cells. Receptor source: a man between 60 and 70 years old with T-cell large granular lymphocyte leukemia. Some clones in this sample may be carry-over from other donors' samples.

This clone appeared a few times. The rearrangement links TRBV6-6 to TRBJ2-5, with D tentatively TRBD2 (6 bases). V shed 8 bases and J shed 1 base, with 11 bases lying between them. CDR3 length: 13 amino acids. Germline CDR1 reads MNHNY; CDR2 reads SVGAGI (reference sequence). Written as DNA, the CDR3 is TGTGCCAGCCTTAGGGAGGCCCAAGAGACCCAGTACTTC. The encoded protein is CASLREAQETQYF.

CDR3 coding DNA: TGCGCCAGCAGCAGACCGACAGGGGAAGAAGGCTACACCTTC. It yields the protein CASSRPTGEEGYTF. This rearrangement joins TRBV5-1 to TRBJ1-2, with TRBD1 matching over 8 bases. V shed 4 bases and J 8 bases; nucleotides not matched to a gene: 10. The V gene's germline CDR1 is SGHRS and CDR2 YFSETQ. The CDR3 is 14 amino acids. Complete variable domain (other parts from reference TRBV5-1 and TRBJ1-2): KAGVTQTPRYLIKTRGQQVTLSCSPISGHRSVSWYQQTPGQGLQFLFEYFSETQRNKGNFPGRFSGRQFSNSRSEMNVSTLELGDSALYLCASSRPTGEEGYTFGSGTRLTVV.

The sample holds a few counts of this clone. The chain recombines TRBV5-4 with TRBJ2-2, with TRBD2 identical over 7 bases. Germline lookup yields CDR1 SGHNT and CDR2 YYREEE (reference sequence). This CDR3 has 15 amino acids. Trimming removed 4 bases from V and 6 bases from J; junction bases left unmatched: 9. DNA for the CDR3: TGTGCCAGCAGCCGCCCGGGGGGTGGGCCCGGGGAGCTGTTTTTT. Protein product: CASSRPGGGPGELFF.

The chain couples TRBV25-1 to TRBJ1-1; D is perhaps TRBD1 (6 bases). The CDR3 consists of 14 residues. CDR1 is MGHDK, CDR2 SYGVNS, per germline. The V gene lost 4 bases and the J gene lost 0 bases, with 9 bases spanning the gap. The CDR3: CASSAGGMNTEAFF. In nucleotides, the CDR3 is TGTGCCAGCAGTGCCGGGGGCATGAACACTGAAGCTTTCTTT.

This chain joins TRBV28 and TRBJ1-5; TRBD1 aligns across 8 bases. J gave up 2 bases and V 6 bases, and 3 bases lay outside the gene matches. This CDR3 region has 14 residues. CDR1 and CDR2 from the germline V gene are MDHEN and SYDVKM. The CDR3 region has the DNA TGTGCCAGCAGCTTGACAGGGGGCAATCAGCCCCAGCATTTT. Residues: CASSLTGGNQPQHF.

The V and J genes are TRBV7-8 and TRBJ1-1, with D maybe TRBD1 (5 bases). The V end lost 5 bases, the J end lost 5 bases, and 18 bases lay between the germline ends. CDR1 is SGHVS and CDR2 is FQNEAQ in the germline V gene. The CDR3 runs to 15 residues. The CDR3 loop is CASSTLGAPRTEAFF. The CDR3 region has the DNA TGTGCCAGCAGCACCCTAGGGGCCCCGAGGACTGAAGCTTTCTTT.

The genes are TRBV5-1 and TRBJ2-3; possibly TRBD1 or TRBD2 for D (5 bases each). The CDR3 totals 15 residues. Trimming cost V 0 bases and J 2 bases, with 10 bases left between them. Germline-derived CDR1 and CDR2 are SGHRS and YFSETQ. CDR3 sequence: CASSLGGANTDTQYF. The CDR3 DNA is TGCGCCAGCAGCTTGGGAGGGGCGAACACAGATACGCAGTATTTT.

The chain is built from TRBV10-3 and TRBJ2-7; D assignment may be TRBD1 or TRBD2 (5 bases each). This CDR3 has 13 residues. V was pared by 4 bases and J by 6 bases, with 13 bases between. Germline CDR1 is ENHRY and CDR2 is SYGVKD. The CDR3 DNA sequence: TGTGCCATCAGTGCCAATCGGGGACCCGAGCAGTACTTC. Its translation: CAISANRGPEQYF.

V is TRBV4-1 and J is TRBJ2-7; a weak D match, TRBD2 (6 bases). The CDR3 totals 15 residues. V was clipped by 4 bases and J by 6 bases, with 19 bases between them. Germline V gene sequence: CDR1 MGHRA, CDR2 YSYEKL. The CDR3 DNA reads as TGCGCCAGCAGCCCTAGTGAACTAGCTGGAGGCGAGCAGTACTTC. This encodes CASSPSELAGGEQYF.

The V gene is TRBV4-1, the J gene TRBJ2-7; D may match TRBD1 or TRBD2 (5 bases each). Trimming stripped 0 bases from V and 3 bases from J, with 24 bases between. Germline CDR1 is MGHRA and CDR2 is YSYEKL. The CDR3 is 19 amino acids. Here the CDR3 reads CASSQDLSSGQTIHYEQYF. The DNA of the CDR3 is TGCGCCAGCAGCCAAGATCTGTCATCGGGGCAGACGATCCACTACGAGCAGTACTTC.

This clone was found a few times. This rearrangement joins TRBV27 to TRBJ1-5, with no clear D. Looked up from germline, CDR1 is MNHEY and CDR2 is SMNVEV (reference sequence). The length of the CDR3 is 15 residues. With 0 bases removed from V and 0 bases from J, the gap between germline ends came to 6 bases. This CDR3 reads CASSLSGNSNQPQHF. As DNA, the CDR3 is TGTGCCAGCAGTTTATCAGGCAATAGCAATCAGCCCCAGCATTTT.

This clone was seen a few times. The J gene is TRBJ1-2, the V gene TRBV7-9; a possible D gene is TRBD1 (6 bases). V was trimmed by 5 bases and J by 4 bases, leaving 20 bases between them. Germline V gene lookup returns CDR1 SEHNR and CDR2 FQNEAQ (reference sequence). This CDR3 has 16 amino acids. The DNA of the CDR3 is TGTGCCAGCAGCCTTAGCGGGGCGGGGGGCGGCTATGGCTACACCTTC. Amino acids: CASSLSGAGGGYGYTF.

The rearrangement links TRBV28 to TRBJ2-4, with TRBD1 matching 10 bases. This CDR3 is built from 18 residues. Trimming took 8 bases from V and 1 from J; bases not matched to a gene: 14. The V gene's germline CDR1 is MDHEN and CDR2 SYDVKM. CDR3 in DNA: TGTGCCAGCCTGCCTTGGGACAGGGGTGCCGGGGCCAAAAACATTCAGTACTTC. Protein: CASLPWDRGAGAKNIQYF.

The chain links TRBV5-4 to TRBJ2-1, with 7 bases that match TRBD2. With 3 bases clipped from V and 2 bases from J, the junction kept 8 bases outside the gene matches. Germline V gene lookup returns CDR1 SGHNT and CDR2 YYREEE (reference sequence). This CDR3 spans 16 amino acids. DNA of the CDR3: TGTGCCAGCAGCTCACCCACTAGCGCCACCTACAATGAGCAGTTCTTC. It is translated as CASSSPTSATYNEQFF. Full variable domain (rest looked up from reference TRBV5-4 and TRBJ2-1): ETGVTQSPTHLIKTRGQQVTLRCSSQSGHNTVSWYQQALGQGPQFIFQYYREEENGRGNFPPRFSGLQFPNYSSELNVNALELDDSALYLCASSSPTSATYNEQFFGPGTRLTVL.

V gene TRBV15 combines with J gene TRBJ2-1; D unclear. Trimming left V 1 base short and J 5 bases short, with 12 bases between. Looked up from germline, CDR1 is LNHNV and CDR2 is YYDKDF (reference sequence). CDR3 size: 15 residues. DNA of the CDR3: TGTGCCACCAGCAGAGGTCCCCCAGGAGACAATGAGCAGTTCTTC. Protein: CATSRGPPGDNEQFF. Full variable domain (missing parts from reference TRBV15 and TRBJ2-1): DAMVIQNPRYQVTQFGKPVTLSCSQTLNHNVMYWYQQKSSQAPKLLFHYYDKDFNNEADTPDNFQSRRPNTSFCFLDIRSPGLGDTAMYLCATSRGPPGDNEQFFGPGTRLTVL.

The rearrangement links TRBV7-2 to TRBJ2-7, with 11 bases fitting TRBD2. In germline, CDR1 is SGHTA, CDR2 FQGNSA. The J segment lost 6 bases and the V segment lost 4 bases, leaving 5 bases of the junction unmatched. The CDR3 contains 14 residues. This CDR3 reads CASSWTSGLGEQYF. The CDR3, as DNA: TGTGCCAGCAGCTGGACTAGCGGGTTGGGCGAGCAGTACTTC. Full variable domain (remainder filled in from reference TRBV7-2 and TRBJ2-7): GAGVSQSPSNKVTEKGKDVELRCDPISGHTALYWYRQSLGQGLEFLIYFQGNSAPDKSGLPSDRFSAERTGGSVSTLTIQRTQQEDSAVYLCASSWTSGLGEQYFGPGTRLTVT.

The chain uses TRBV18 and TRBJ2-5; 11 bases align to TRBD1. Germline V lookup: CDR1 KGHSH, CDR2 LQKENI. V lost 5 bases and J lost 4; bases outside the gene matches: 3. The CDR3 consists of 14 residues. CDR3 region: CASSGQGAGETQYF. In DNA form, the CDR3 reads TGTGCCAGCTCAGGACAGGGGGCGGGAGAGACCCAGTACTTC. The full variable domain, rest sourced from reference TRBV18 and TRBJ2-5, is NAGVMQNPRHLVRRRGQEARLRCSPMKGHSHVYWYRQLPEEGLKFMVYLQKENIIDESGMPKERFSAEFPKEGPSILRIQQVVRGDSAAYFCASSGQGAGETQYFGPGTRLLVL.

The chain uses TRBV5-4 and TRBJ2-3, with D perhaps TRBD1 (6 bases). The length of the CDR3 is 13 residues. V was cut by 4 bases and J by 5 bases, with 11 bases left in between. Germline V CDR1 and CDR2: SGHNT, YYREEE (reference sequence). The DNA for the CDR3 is TGTGCCAGCAGCCGGACGACAGGAGATACGCAGTATTTT. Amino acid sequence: CASSRTTGDTQYF.

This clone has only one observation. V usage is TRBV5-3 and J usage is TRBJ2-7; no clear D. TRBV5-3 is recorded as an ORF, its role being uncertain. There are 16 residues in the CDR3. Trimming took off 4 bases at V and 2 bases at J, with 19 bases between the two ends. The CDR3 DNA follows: TGTGCCAGAAGCCCCTCCGGGCAGCCTGAACCCTACGAGCAGTACTTC. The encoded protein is CARSPSGQPEPYEQYF.

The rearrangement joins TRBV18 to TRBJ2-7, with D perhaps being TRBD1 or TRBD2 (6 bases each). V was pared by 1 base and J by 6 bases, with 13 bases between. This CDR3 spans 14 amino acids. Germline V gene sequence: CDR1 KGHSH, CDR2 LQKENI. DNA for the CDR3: TGTGCCAGCTCACCACAAACGGGGGCGGGCGAGCAGTACTTC. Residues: CASSPQTGAGEQYF.

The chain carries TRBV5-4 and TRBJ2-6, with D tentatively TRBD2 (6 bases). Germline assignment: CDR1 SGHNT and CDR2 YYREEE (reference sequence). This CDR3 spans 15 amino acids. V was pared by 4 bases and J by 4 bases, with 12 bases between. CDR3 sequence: CASSLGGQGANVLTF. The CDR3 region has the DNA TGTGCCAGCAGCCTCGGGGGTCAGGGGGCCAACGTCCTGACTTTC.

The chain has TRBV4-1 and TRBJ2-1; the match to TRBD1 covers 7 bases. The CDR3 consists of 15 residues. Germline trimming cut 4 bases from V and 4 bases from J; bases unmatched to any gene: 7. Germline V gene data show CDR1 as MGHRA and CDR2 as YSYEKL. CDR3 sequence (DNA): TGCGCCAGCAGCCCTCTCGGGACAGCATACAATGAGCAGTTCTTC. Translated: CASSPLGTAYNEQFF.